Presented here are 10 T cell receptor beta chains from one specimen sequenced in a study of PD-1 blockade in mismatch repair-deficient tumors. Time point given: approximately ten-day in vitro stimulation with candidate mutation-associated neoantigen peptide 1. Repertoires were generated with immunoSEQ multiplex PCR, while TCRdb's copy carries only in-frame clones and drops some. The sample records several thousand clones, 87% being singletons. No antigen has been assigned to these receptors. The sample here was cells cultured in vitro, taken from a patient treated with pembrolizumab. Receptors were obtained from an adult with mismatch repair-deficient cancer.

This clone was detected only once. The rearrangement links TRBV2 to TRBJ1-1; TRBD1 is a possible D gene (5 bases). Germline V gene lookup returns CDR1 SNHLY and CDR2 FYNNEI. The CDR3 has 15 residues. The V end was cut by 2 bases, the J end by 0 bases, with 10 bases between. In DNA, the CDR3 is TGTGCCAGCAGTGAAACCCAGGGATTGAACACTGAAGCTTTCTTT. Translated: CASSETQGLNTEAFF.

CDR3 protein: CASTTTGEQDTQYF. CDR3 sequence (DNA): TGCGCCAGCACCACGACAGGGGAGCAAGATACGCAGTATTTT. This rearrangement joins TRBV10-2 to TRBJ2-3; 8 nucleotides agree with TRBD1. The CDR3 runs 14 residues. The germline CDR1 and CDR2 sequences are WSHSY and SAAADI. The trim removed 7 bases at V and 5 bases at J, leaving 8 bases unmatched.

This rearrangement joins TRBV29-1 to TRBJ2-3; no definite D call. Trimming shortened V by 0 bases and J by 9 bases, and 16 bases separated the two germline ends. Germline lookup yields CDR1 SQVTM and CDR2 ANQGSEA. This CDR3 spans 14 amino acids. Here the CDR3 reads CSVEESEMPATQYF. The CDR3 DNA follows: TGCAGCGTTGAAGAGAGCGAGATGCCTGCGACGCAGTATTTT.

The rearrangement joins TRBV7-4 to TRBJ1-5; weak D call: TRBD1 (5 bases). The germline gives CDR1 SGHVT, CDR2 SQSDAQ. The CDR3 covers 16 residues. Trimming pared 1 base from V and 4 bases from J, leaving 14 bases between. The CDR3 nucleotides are TGTGCCAGCAGCTTAGTTCGAAACAGGTGGAATCAGCCCCAGCATTTT. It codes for CASSLVRNRWNQPQHF. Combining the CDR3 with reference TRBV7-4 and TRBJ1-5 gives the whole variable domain GAGVSQSPRYKVAKRGRDVALRCDSISGHVTLYWYRQTLGQGSEVLTYSQSDAQRDKSGRPSGRFSAERPERSVSTLKIQRTEQGDSAVYLCASSLVRNRWNQPQHFGDGTRLSIL.

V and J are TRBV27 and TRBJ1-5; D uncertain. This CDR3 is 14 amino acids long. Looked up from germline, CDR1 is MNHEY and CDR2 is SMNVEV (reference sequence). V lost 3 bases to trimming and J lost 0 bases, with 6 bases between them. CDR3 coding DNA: TGTGCCAGCAGTTTGTTTAATAGCAATCAGCCCCAGCATTTT. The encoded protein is CASSLFNSNQPQHF.

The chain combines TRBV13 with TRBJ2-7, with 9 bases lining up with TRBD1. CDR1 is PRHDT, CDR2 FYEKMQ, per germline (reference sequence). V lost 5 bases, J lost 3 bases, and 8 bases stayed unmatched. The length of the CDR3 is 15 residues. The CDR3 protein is CASSPTGTGNYEQYF. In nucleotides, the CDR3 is TGTGCCAGCAGCCCCACCGGGACAGGGAACTACGAGCAGTACTTC.

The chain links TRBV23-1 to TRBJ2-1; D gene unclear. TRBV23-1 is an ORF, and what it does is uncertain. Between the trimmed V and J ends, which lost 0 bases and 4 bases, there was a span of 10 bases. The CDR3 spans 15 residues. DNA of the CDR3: TGCGCCAGCAGTCAATCGTATGAGAGATACAATGAGCAGTTCTTC. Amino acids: CASSQSYERYNEQFF.

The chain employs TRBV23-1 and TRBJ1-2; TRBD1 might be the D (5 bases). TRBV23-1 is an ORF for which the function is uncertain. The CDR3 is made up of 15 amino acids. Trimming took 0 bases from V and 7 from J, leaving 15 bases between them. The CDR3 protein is CASSQSRQWAAGYTF. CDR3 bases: TGCGCCAGCAGTCAATCTAGACAGTGGGCAGCTGGCTACACCTTC.

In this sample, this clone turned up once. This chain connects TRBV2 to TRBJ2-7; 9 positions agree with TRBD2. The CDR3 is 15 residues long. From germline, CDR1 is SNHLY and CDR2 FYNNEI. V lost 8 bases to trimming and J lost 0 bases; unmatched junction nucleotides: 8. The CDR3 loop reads CASGPLAGSSYEQYF. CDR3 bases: TGTGCCAGCGGGCCCCTAGCGGGATCCTCCTACGAGCAGTACTTC. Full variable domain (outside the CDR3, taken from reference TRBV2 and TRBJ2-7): EPEVTQTPSHQVTQMGQEVILRCVPISNHLYFYWYRQILGQKVEFLVSFYNNEISEKSEIFDDQFSVERPDGSNFTLKIRSTKLEDSAMYFCASGPLAGSSYEQYFGPGTRLTVT.

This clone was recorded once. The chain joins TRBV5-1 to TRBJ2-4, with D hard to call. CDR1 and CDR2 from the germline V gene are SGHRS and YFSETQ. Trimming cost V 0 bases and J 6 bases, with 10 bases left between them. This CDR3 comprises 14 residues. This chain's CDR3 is CASSLGIARNIQYF. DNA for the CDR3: TGCGCCAGCAGCTTGGGGATAGCTCGAAACATTCAGTACTTC.